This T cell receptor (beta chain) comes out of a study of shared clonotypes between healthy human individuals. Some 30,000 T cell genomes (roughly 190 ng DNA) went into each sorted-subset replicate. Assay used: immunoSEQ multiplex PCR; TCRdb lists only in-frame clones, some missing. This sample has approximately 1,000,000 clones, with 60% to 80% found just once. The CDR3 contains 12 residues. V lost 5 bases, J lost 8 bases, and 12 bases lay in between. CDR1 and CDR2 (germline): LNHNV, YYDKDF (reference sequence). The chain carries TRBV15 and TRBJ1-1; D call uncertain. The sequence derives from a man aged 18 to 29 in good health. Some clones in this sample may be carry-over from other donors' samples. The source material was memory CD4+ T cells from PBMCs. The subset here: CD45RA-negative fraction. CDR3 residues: CATSAGLLEAFF. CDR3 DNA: TGTGCCACCAGCGCGGGCCTACTGGAAGCTTTCTTT.